This T cell receptor (beta chain) was retrieved from a study of blood T cell repertoires in COVID-19. Study-level background: Donors in the United States, Italy and Spain gave samples during acute or convalescent COVID-19. Sources were T cells, B-cell-depleted T cells, or PBMCs; the material itself was cDNA or gDNA.

The CDR3 sequence is 14 residues long. CDR1 and CDR2 from the germline V gene are LNHDA and SQIVND (reference sequence). Trimming removed 5 bases at V and 6 bases at J, with 16 bases between. Sequenced by immunoSEQ multiplex PCR; TCRdb stores in-frame clones only, minus some. The table lists about 470,000 clones, about 85% of them singletons. Participants were aged about 18 to 100 years from around 24 US areas. This TCR derives from a woman younger than 35 who had recovered from COVID-19. This chain connects TRBV19 to TRBJ1-2; weak D call: TRBD1 (6 bases). The sample consisted of PBMCs or T cells enriched from blood (not recorded which). CDR3 DNA: TGTGCCAGTAGTCCCTTGACAGGCAGCGATGGCTACACCTTC. The encoded protein is CASSPLTGSDGYTF.